This T cell receptor (beta chain) was retrieved from a study of beta chain bispecific antibodies for T cell cancers (dated by TCRdb to the early 2020s). Study-wide context: Healthy donor T cells were cocultured with T cell leukemia lines and bispecific antibodies, then TRBV sequencing of surviving cells measured the depletion of each TRBV family. Overall results and qualifications from the work: Leukemia cell line cells were mixed with normal T cells in each sequenced sample, and most of the targeted TRBV signal was derived from the leukemia cells rather than from the normal T cells.

T cells were expanded from blood mononuclear cells with anti-CD3 antibody OKT3 or CD3/CD28 Dynabeads for around three days. The culture conditions for expanded T cells were RPMI 1640 plus 10% fetal bovine serum, recombinant human IL-2 (about 97 IU/ml) and IL-7 (approximately 5.4 ng/ml). For cocultures, roughly 5 x 10^4 normal T cells were combined with roughly 5 x 10^4 target cells and bispecific antibody in 75 to 100 ul and incubated for 17 hours at 37 degrees C. Each bispecific antibody consisted of two single-chain variable fragments expressed in a single-chain diabody format with a His tag. The effector T cells were obtained from healthy human donors, with peripheral blood mononuclear cells isolated from leukapheresis samples by Ficoll density gradient centrifugation. This clonotype was counted at least ten times. Its antigen is still unknown. Within one base of it there is no much larger clone, and no base qualities were kept.

Unique molecular identifier barcodes were built into the libraries and used for clonotype quantification. Qiagen AllPrep DNA/RNA Micro kits were used to isolate total RNA, and an Agilent TapeStation was used to check RNA quality. TCR beta libraries were constructed by 5' RACE, in which cDNA synthesis was followed by two PCR steps with TCR beta constant-region gene-specific primers. An Illumina MiSeq platform was used to sequence the TCR beta libraries. Processing in the source paper ran as follows. MIGEC, MiXCR and VDJtools were used to process the reads. Clonotype frequency was computed as the clonotype's share of unique molecular identifiers among all unique molecular identifiers in the sample. TCRdb took the public reads, trimmed them with fastp at Q25, ran MiXCR for clone calling and kept in-frame beta chains. Under each unique CDR3 protein, matching rows form one entry showing the most common genes and DNA. The V and J calls here are based on TCRdb, not the publication. The sample table records 20,000 to 25,000 distinct CDR3 sequences; roughly 2.6% of these occur just once. The ten largest clones take up around 30% of the sample.

Material for sequencing was healthy donor T cells cultured with leukemia cells. The origin of this receptor is a human donor in good health. Some clones in this sample may be carry-over from other donors' samples.

The DNA is TGTGCCACCAGCAGAGTTACGGATACGCAGTATTTT. Translation gives CATSRVTDTQYF. In this chain, TRBV15 is recombined with TRBJ2-3; there is no confident call for the D gene. The CDR3 starts with the cysteine, ends with the phenylalanine, and has 12 residues. This entry keeps only the CDR3 DNA: 36 bases, framed from base 1. Trimming costs V 1 base and J 6 bases, and their ends lie 5 bases apart. The germline V gene encodes CDR1 LNHNV and CDR2 YYDKDF (reference sequence).